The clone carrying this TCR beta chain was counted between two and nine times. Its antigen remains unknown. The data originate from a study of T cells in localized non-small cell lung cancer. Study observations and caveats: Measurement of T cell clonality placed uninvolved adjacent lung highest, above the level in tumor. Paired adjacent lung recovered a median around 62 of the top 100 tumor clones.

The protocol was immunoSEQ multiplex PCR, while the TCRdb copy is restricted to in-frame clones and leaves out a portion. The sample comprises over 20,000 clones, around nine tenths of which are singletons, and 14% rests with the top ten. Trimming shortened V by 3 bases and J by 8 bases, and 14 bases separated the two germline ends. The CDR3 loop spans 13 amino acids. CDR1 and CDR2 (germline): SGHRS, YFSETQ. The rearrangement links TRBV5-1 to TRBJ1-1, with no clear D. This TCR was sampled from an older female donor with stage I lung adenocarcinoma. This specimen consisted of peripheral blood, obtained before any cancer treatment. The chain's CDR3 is CASSSPGFREAFF. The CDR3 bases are TGCGCCAGCAGCTCGCCGGGCTTCAGGGAAGCTTTCTTT.